Presented here are 18 T cell receptor beta chains from one specimen sequenced in a study of Graves' ophthalmopathy and Graves' hyperthyroidism. RNA served as the template for amplifying TCR beta CDR3 regions. HTBI primers served in a first-round RT-PCR, which a second-round multiplex PCR followed. Via MiXCR, TCRdb re-called the multiplex PCR reads, giving one row per CDR3 protein. The sample has 500,000 to 700,000 distinct CDR3 sequences; over 20% are singletons. Sequenced sample: peripheral blood. All receptors derive from a woman aged 18-29 years with stable Graves' hyperthyroidism. Some clones in this sample may be carry-over from other donors' samples.

Concerning this clonotype itself: This may be a read error: a much more frequent sequence differs by one nucleotide. J is TRBJ1-1 and V is TRBV2; D uncertain. The germline V gene has CDR1 SNHLY and CDR2 FYNNEI. The CDR3 covers 13 residues. The V and J ends lost 6 bases and 1 base respectively, with 9 bases between them. The DNA of the CDR3 is TGTGCCAGCAGGTGGGAAGGGAACACTGAAGCTTTCTTT. Protein: CASRWEGNTEAFF.

This clonotype has at least ten counts. J is TRBJ2-4 and V is TRBV20-1; 8 bases are a match to TRBD1. In germline, CDR1 is DFQATT, CDR2 SNEGSKA (reference sequence). Trimming took 0 bases from V and 8 from J; bases not matched to a gene: 6. The CDR3 consists of 14 residues. Here the CDR3 DNA reads TGCAGTGCTAGAGAGTGGCAGGGGGCGGACATTCAGTACTTC. This sequence encodes CSAREWQGADIQYF.

The chain combines TRBV6-1 with TRBJ1-1; 8 nucleotides match TRBD1. This CDR3 has 14 amino acids. The V and J ends lost 4 bases and 3 bases, in that order; junction bases with no gene match: 4. CDR1 and CDR2 (germline): MNHNS, SASEGT. The CDR3 coding sequence is TGTGCCAGCAGTGGGAACAGGGGGGACACTGAAGCTTTCTTT. Translation gives CASSGNRGDTEAFF.

This clonotype was observed at least ten times. The chain joins TRBV2 to TRBJ2-7; 7 bases match TRBD2. The germline gives CDR1 SNHLY, CDR2 FYNNEI. CDR3 size: 14 residues. V trimming: 7 bases; J trimming: 6 bases; junction bases outside the gene matches: 12. The CDR3, as DNA: TGTGCCAGCACCACCGGGGGAGGGAACTTCGAGCAGTACTTC. Residues: CASTTGGGNFEQYF.

The chain combines TRBV12-5 with TRBJ1-1, with D unclear. This CDR3 contains 15 residues. The ends were cut back, 0 bases at V and 0 bases at J, with 8 bases in the middle. Per germline, CDR1 LGHNT and CDR2 FRNRAP. In DNA form, the CDR3 reads TGTGCTAGTGGTTTGGTAATACCTATGAACACTGAAGCTTTCTTT. As protein: CASGLVIPMNTEAFF.

This clonotype was recorded at least ten times. V is TRBV6-1 and J is TRBJ1-2; TRBD1 matches at 7 bases. Germline loops: CDR1 MNHNS, CDR2 SASEGT. The length of the CDR3 is 16 residues. Unmatched junction bases numbered 12, after V lost 4 bases and J lost 4 bases. The CDR3 DNA reads as TGTGCCAGCAGTGTGGGGACAGCTGTGTTCTTCTATGGCTACACCTTC. It encodes CASSVGTAVFFYGYTF.

This clonotype was seen at least ten times. This chain connects TRBV15 to TRBJ2-2; no firm D call. The CDR3 has 16 residues. The germline V gene encodes CDR1 LNHNV and CDR2 YYDKDF (reference sequence). V was trimmed by 1 base and J by 1 base, leaving 10 bases between them. The CDR3 region is CATSRGARWNTGELFF. CDR3 nucleotides: TGTGCCACCAGCAGAGGGGCTAGGTGGAACACCGGGGAGCTGTTTTTT.

The chain combines TRBV3-1 with TRBJ2-2; 8 positions match TRBD1. Germline V gene lookup returns CDR1 LGHDT and CDR2 YNNKEL (reference sequence). J lost 2 bases, V lost 4 bases, and 9 bases had no gene match. This CDR3 has 17 residues. The CDR3 loop is CASSRRAQGANTGELFF. CDR3 nucleotide sequence: TGTGCCAGCAGCCGACGCGCGCAGGGGGCTAACACCGGGGAGCTGTTTTTT.

In its sample, this clonotype was seen many times. V and J are TRBV9 and TRBJ1-2; 7 nucleotides agree with TRBD1. Germline V gene data show CDR1 as SGDLS and CDR2 as YYNGEE. The CDR3 length is 16 residues. After removal of 0 bases from V and 6 bases from J, the junction contained 11 bases not matched to a gene. DNA of the CDR3: TGTGCCAGCAGCGTAGGGACAGGTCTTTACGTTAATGGCTACACCTTC. Its translation: CASSVGTGLYVNGYTF.

This clonotype was counted ten times or more. The gene calls are TRBV3-1 and TRBJ1-1, with TRBD1 identical over 7 bases. The CDR3 length is 14 residues. Germline CDR1 and CDR2: LGHDT and YNNKEL (reference sequence). V gave up 4 bases and J gave up 3 bases; unmatched junction bases: 5. For the CDR3, the DNA is TGTGCCAGCAGCCGGATAACAGGGGACACTGAAGCTTTCTTT. It encodes CASSRITGDTEAFF.

This clonotype was found a few times. CDR3 DNA sequence: TGTGCCAGCAGCCAATGGGACAGGGTGTACGAGCAGTACTTC. This translates into CASSQWDRVYEQYF. The rearrangement joins TRBV3-1 to TRBJ2-7; the match to TRBD1 covers 9 bases. The germline V gene encodes CDR1 LGHDT and CDR2 YNNKEL (reference sequence). With 2 bases clipped from V and 4 bases from J, the junction kept 3 bases outside the gene matches. This CDR3 is built from 14 residues.

This clonotype was recorded at least ten times. The chain joins TRBV11-3 to TRBJ2-5; 7 positions match TRBD2. V shed 5 bases and J 5 bases; nucleotides not matched to a gene: 11. The length of the CDR3 is 15 residues. Germline loops: CDR1 SGHNT, CDR2 YENEEA. CDR3 sequence (DNA): TGTGCCAGCAGCGTAAGCGGGAACCCCCGGGAGACCCAGTACTTC. As protein: CASSVSGNPRETQYF.

In its sample, this clonotype was seen a few times. Since the CDR3 does not end with the conserved phenylalanine or tryptophan, this likely comes from a read error. The DNA is omitted, as the CDR3 cannot be located on it reliably, and the CDR3 follows TCRdb's listing. CDR3 sequence: CASSFTQLNTEACY. The chain has TRBV7-2 and TRBJ1-1. Germline V CDR1 and CDR2: SGHTA, FQGNSA. Ends included, the CDR3 has 14 residues.

The table lists this clonotype with a few counts. The chain joins TRBV4-1 to TRBJ2-5, with 13 positions matching TRBD2. The CDR3 totals 17 residues. Germline values: CDR1 MGHRA, CDR2 YSYEKL. V dropped 4 bases and J dropped 2; count of bases not matched to a gene: 7. The CDR3 spells CASSPPAGLAGQETQYF. CDR3 DNA sequence: TGCGCCAGCAGCCCCCCCGCGGGACTAGCGGGGCAAGAGACCCAGTACTTC.

This clonotype turned up a few times. This chain connects TRBV6-1 to TRBJ2-7; 9 bases align to TRBD1. V trimming: 2 bases; J trimming: 4 bases; junction bases outside the gene matches: 12. The CDR3 is made up of 17 amino acids. Germline V gene data show CDR1 as MNHNS and CDR2 as SASEGT. CDR3 bases: TGTGCCAGCAGTGAAAAAACAGAGGGACAGGGAGGATACGAGCAGTACTTC. Its protein is CASSEKTEGQGGYEQYF.

The rearrangement uses TRBV28 and TRBJ1-2, with D possibly matching TRBD1 (5 bases). The CDR3 runs 11 residues. Trimming cost V 10 bases and J 8 bases, with 14 bases left between them. Germline V lookup: CDR1 MDHEN, CDR2 SYDVKM. DNA for the CDR3: TGTGCCATCCCGGGACCCCCGGGCTACACCTTC. It yields the protein CAIPGPPGYTF.

The gene calls are TRBV6-2 or TRBV6-3 and TRBJ2-7; weak D call: TRBD1 (6 bases). The germline CDR1 and CDR2 sequences are MNHEY and SVGEGT. Trimming shortened V by 3 bases and J by 1 base, and 13 bases separated the two germline ends. This CDR3 spans 15 amino acids. CDR3 protein: CASSYDRDTSYEQYF. The CDR3 DNA follows: TGTGCCAGCAGTTATGACCGGGACACTTCCTACGAGCAGTACTTC.

In this sample, this clonotype turned up once. This chain links TRBV2 with TRBJ1-5; D is perhaps TRBD1 (6 bases). CDR3 length: 15 amino acids. Germline CDR1 reads SNHLY; CDR2 reads FYNNEI. Trimming shortened V by 5 bases and J by 5 bases, and 16 bases separated the two germline ends. CDR3 in amino acids: CASSRGGTSDQPQHF. CDR3 sequence (DNA): TGTGCCAGCAGTCGAGGAGGGACATCAGATCAGCCCCAGCATTTT.